Sequencing of this T cell receptor (beta chain) was carried out in a study of shared clonotypes between healthy human individuals. Profiling relied on immunoSEQ multiplex PCR, and the TCRdb table lists in-frame clones only, not all of them. The data hold roughly 2.1 million clones, with about 93% observed a single time. Study-wide findings and caveats: Clonotype sharing levels among donors were expected to vary with sequencing depth.

For this clone: The target antigen is unknown.

Terminally differentiated effector memory CD45RA+ cells were excluded by CCR7 positive selection of CD45RO-negative cells. This TCR came from a man younger than 35 in good health. Some clones in this sample may be carry-over from other donors' samples. Sequenced: naive CD8+ T cells from PBMCs.

The CDR3 region is CASGRPSFGFTF. The CDR3 bases are TGTGCCAGCGGGAGACCCAGCTTTGGGTTCACCTTC. The rearrangement joins TRBV9 to TRBJ1-2; D is ambiguous. Trimming stripped 7 bases from V and 13 bases from J, with 20 bases between. CDR3 length: 12 residues. Germline V gives CDR1 SGDLS, CDR2 YYNGEE.